This TCR beta chain was sequenced for a study of T cell repertoires in cytomegalovirus infection. Study-level information: CMV epitopes, recently identified HLA-C-restricted and well-studied HLA-B-restricted, were used. It was the public TCR beta signatures that indicated both CMV infection and matching HLA type.

This CDR3 comprises 13 residues. Trimming cost V 5 bases and J 14 bases, with 18 bases left between them. Germline assignment: CDR1 SEHNR and CDR2 FQNEAQ (reference sequence). TCRdb used MiXCR to reprocess the reads, holding one entry per CDR3 protein. The table shows roughly 860,000 distinct CDR3 sequences, with roughly 33% occurring only once. On this clonotype itself: Its antigen is as yet unknown.

Points from the study as a whole: Identification of carriers of CMV plus the relevant HLA was achieved through cumulative public TCR beta family frequency. What dominated the ex vivo response were HLA-C-restricted CMV-specific TCR beta clonotypes.

The receptor was derived from a human donor in good health (CMV status not recorded). Some clones in this sample may be carry-over from other donors' samples. The rearrangement joins TRBV7-9 to TRBJ1-4, with a tentative D call TRBD1 (6 bases). The material was cultured CD8+ T cells from PBMCs, obtained from culture after CMV antigen stimulation. CDR3 region: CASSPYRESSLFF. The CDR3 DNA follows: TGTGCCAGCAGCCCGTACAGGGAAAGCAGCCTGTTTTTT.